The 29 T cell receptor beta chains given below trace back to one sample, sequenced in a study of shared clonotypes between healthy human individuals. This table comes from immunoSEQ multiplex PCR, and its TCRdb copy is limited to in-frame clones, with some not included. The data contain fewer than 2.5 million clones, roughly 93% of them singletons. Sequenced sample: naive CD4+ T cells from PBMCs. Subset given: CD45RA+ positively selected. The receptor source for this set is a man aged 18 to 30 in good health. Some clones in this sample may be carry-over from other donors' samples.

The chain joins TRBV6-5 to TRBJ1-1, with a possible D match to TRBD1 (6 bases). Trimming removed 5 bases from V and 5 bases from J, with 12 bases in between. This CDR3 is built from 13 residues. From germline, CDR1 is MNHEY and CDR2 SVGAGI. CDR3 sequence (DNA): TGTGCCAGCAGTACTGGGGGCTTGACTGAAGCTTTCTTT. Protein: CASSTGGLTEAFF.

V gene TRBV5-1 combines with J gene TRBJ2-3, with D possibly matching TRBD1 (5 bases). Germline V lookup: CDR1 SGHRS, CDR2 YFSETQ. The V end lost 1 base, the J end lost 6 bases, and 15 bases lay between the germline ends. The length of the CDR3 is 15 residues. The DNA of the CDR3 is TGCGCCAGCAGCTTGTCTCACCTTGGGGCCGATACGCAGTATTTT. It specifies CASSLSHLGADTQYF.

In nucleotides, the CDR3 is TGTGCCAGCAGTTTGGGGTGGACGGGGAACACTGAAGCTTTCTTT. Translated: CASSLGWTGNTEAFF. The chain links TRBV27 to TRBJ1-1, with D hard to call. There are 15 residues in the CDR3. CDR1 and CDR2 from the germline V gene are MNHEY and SMNVEV (reference sequence). V gave up 3 bases and J gave up 1 base, with 12 bases separating them.

The rearrangement joins TRBV28 to TRBJ1-1; D not resolved. The CDR3 covers 14 residues. Germline loops: CDR1 MDHEN, CDR2 SYDVKM. V lost 4 bases and J lost 5, with 14 bases in between. The chain's CDR3 is CASSSGSHGTEAFF. CDR3 DNA: TGTGCCAGCAGTTCGGGGAGTCACGGGACTGAAGCTTTCTTT.

V and J are TRBV4-1 and TRBJ2-1; TRBD2 agrees at 8 bases. Germline CDR1 is MGHRA and CDR2 is YSYEKL. CDR3 length: 17 amino acids. The J segment lost 5 bases and the V segment lost 1 base, leaving 10 bases of the junction unmatched. This CDR3 is CASSQVPTGTSHNEQFF. The CDR3 DNA is TGCGCCAGCAGCCAAGTCCCCACCGGGACTAGTCACAATGAGCAGTTCTTC.

The chain combines TRBV5-4 with TRBJ2-7; D is possibly TRBD2 (6 bases). V was cut by 0 bases and J by 2 bases, with 12 bases left in between. The CDR3 is 15 residues long. Germline V gene sequence: CDR1 SGHNT, CDR2 YYREEE (reference sequence). The CDR3 DNA is TGTGCCAGCAGCTTGGCCCGGGGGTCGACCTACGAGCAGTACTTC. Its protein is CASSLARGSTYEQYF.

The chain is built from TRBV28 and TRBJ1-2, with D hard to call. This CDR3 comprises 15 residues. CDR1 is MDHEN, CDR2 SYDVKM, per germline. Between the trimmed V and J ends, which lost 5 bases and 6 bases, there was a span of 19 bases. The CDR3 region has the DNA TGTGCCAGCAGTACGGCCGACACGAGCACCCATGGCTACACCTTC. Translation: CASSTADTSTHGYTF.

V is TRBV30 and J is TRBJ1-2, with TRBD1 identical over 7 bases. From germline, CDR1 is GTSNPN and CDR2 SVGIG (reference sequence). The CDR3 loop spans 14 amino acids. The V segment lost 4 bases and the J segment 1 base; nucleotides outside the gene matches: 6. As DNA, the CDR3 is TGTGCCTGGAATACCGGGACAGTTAACTATGGCTACACCTTC. Translating gives CAWNTGTVNYGYTF.

Comment on this clone: The sample has other DNA sequences that encode this CDR3 too. DNA for the CDR3: TGTGCCATCAGGAGGGGTCCTACCTCCTACGAGCAGTACTTC. Amino acid sequence: CAIRRGPTSYEQYF. V gene TRBV10-3 combines with J gene TRBJ2-7; D tentatively reads TRBD1 or TRBD2 (5 bases each). The V gene's germline CDR1 is ENHRY and CDR2 SYGVKD. The V end lost 6 bases, the J end lost 0 bases, and 12 bases lay between the germline ends. The CDR3 runs to 14 residues.

The chain combines TRBV5-1 with TRBJ2-3; D is ambiguous. V was cut by 5 bases and J by 1 base, with 14 bases left in between. The CDR3 consists of 15 residues. Germline assignment: CDR1 SGHRS and CDR2 YFSETQ. CDR3 in DNA: TGCGCCAGCAGGGACCTTAGGGCGGGCACAGATACGCAGTATTTT. The encoded protein is CASRDLRAGTDTQYF.

The rearrangement links TRBV9 to TRBJ2-7, with D uncertain. Germline V lookup: CDR1 SGDLS, CDR2 YYNGEE. This CDR3 region has 12 residues. V dropped 1 base and J dropped 6 bases, with 8 bases sitting between them. The CDR3 sequence is CASSVSSGEQYF. Here the CDR3 DNA reads TGTGCCAGCAGCGTATCATCCGGCGAGCAGTACTTC.

As to this clone: Other DNA sequences in this sample translate to the same CDR3. This chain uses TRBV18 with TRBJ2-5; no clear D. This CDR3 contains 12 residues. V dropped 2 bases and J dropped 2 bases, with 3 bases sitting between them. The V gene's germline CDR1 is KGHSH and CDR2 LQKENI. Here the CDR3 DNA reads TGTGCCAGCTCACCATCTCAAGAGACCCAGTACTTC. It yields the protein CASSPSQETQYF.

This rearrangement joins TRBV19 to TRBJ2-1; 13 bases fit TRBD2. The CDR3 has 16 amino acids. The germline CDR1 and CDR2 sequences are LNHDA and SQIVND (reference sequence). Trimming cost V 5 bases and J 12 bases; bases outside gene matches: 13. CDR3 loop: CASSPFTSGRAGGQFF. CDR3 nucleotides: TGTGCCAGTAGTCCCTTCACTAGCGGGAGGGCCGGTGGGCAGTTCTTC.

The V call is TRBV6-6, the J call TRBJ1-2; D unclear. With 5 bases removed from V and 2 bases from J, the gap between germline ends came to 12 bases. CDR1 and CDR2 (germline): MNHNY, SVGAGI (reference sequence). This CDR3 has 14 residues. The CDR3 DNA reads TGTGCCAGCAGTGCAAACCCGAAGAACTATGGCTACACCTTC. Translating gives CASSANPKNYGYTF.

The rearrangement joins TRBV18 to TRBJ1-5; D uncertain. This CDR3 has 15 amino acids. Trimming took 1 base from V and 5 from J, leaving 12 bases between them. CDR1 is KGHSH and CDR2 is LQKENI in the germline V gene. CDR3 bases: TGTGCCAGCTCACCACGCTCGGGTTTGGATCAGCCCCAGCATTTT. Translated: CASSPRSGLDQPQHF.

The gene calls are TRBV15 and TRBJ2-5; D is possibly TRBD1 (7 bases). The V end lost 3 bases, the J end lost 5 bases, and 16 bases lay between the germline ends. Germline CDR1 reads LNHNV; CDR2 reads YYDKDF (reference sequence). CDR3 length: 15 residues. In nucleotides, the CDR3 is TGTGCCACCAGCAGGGACCCGACAGGGAGGGAGACCCAGTACTTC. It yields the protein CATSRDPTGRETQYF.

This chain connects TRBV5-4 to TRBJ2-5; the D is unclear. V was trimmed by 0 bases and J by 4 bases, leaving 13 bases between them. Per germline, CDR1 SGHNT and CDR2 YYREEE (reference sequence). The CDR3 runs 15 residues. The DNA of the CDR3 is TGTGCCAGCAGCTTGGCCAATCGTGGCCGAGAGACCCAGTACTTC. It encodes CASSLANRGRETQYF.

The chain couples TRBV27 to TRBJ1-1, with a weak D call TRBD1 (6 bases). V dropped 2 bases and J dropped 4 bases, with 23 bases sitting between them. The CDR3 has 18 amino acids. CDR1 MNHEY and CDR2 SMNVEV come from the germline V gene (reference sequence). CDR3 region: CASSLGARGGLAGTEAFF. The CDR3 DNA is TGTGCCAGCAGTTTAGGGGCTCGGGGGGGGCTTGCAGGCACTGAAGCTTTCTTT.

This rearrangement joins TRBV29-1 to TRBJ2-5; the match to TRBD2 covers 13 bases. The CDR3 contains 16 residues. V lost 6 bases and J lost 4; bases outside the gene matches: 11. Per the germline V gene, CDR1 is SQVTM and CDR2 is ANQGSEA. The CDR3 coding sequence is TGCAGCGTGTTGGGACTAGCGGGACCATCTCCAGAGACCCAGTACTTC. Its protein is CSVLGLAGPSPETQYF.

This rearrangement joins TRBV5-1 to TRBJ2-1; 9 nucleotides agree with TRBD2. The CDR3 is made up of 15 amino acids. Germline V gene lookup returns CDR1 SGHRS and CDR2 YFSETQ. The J segment lost 9 bases and the V segment lost 0 bases, leaving 7 bases of the junction unmatched. The CDR3 DNA reads as TGCGCCAGCAGCTTGGACGCTAGCGGGAAGGGTGAGCAGTTCTTC. Translation: CASSLDASGKGEQFF.

This clone occurred a few times. The chain recombines TRBV7-3 with TRBJ1-1; the D gene is possibly TRBD1 (5 bases). CDR1 and CDR2 (germline): SGHTA, FQGTGA. CDR3 size: 15 residues. Trimming removed 2 bases at V and 5 bases at J, with 15 bases between. CDR3 sequence (DNA): TGTGCCAGCAGCTTAGAGGGACGCGGGAGAACTGAAGCTTTCTTT. As protein: CASSLEGRGRTEAFF.

Notes on this clone: The sample contains more than one DNA sequence encoding this CDR3. This sequence joins TRBV5-1 and TRBJ2-7, with D unclear. The germline CDR1 and CDR2 sequences are SGHRS and YFSETQ. The CDR3 runs to 14 residues. Between the trimmed V and J ends, which lost 0 bases and 1 base, there was a span of 8 bases. The CDR3 here is CASSLVRGSYEQYF. The CDR3 region has the DNA TGCGCCAGCAGCTTGGTTCGTGGGTCCTACGAGCAGTACTTC.

This clone has a single count. J is TRBJ2-1 and V is TRBV19; 9 bases map to TRBD2. Germline CDR1 and CDR2: LNHDA and SQIVND (reference sequence). This CDR3 is built from 16 residues. The ends lost 7 bases at V and 4 bases at J; junction bases unmatched: 11. CDR3 loop: CASTSTRAGGYNEQFF. The CDR3 DNA is TGTGCCAGTACCTCGACCCGGGCGGGAGGGTACAATGAGCAGTTCTTC.

V and J are TRBV28 and TRBJ1-5, with a possible D match to TRBD1 (6 bases). The CDR3 runs 15 residues. Trimming took 3 bases from V and 3 from J, leaving 12 bases between them. Germline CDR1 reads MDHEN; CDR2 reads SYDVKM. The CDR3 here is CASSFSRGFNQPQHF. CDR3 sequence (DNA): TGTGCCAGCAGTTTTTCCAGGGGTTTCAATCAGCCCCAGCATTTT.

The rearrangement uses TRBV5-8 and TRBJ2-3, with 10 bases identical to TRBD2. From germline, CDR1 is SGHTS and CDR2 YDEGEE. CDR3 length: 15 amino acids. The V gene end was trimmed by 3 bases and the J gene end by 2 bases; junction bases not matched to a gene: 3. This CDR3 reads CASSWTSGPTDTQYF. In nucleotides, the CDR3 is TGTGCCAGCAGCTGGACTAGCGGCCCCACAGATACGCAGTATTTT.

The rearrangement links TRBV27 to TRBJ2-3, with 10 bases that match TRBD1. This CDR3 contains 14 residues. The germline CDR1 and CDR2 sequences are MNHEY and SMNVEV (reference sequence). With 5 bases clipped from V and 9 bases from J, the junction kept 8 bases outside the gene matches. The CDR3: CASSLVGQGVTQYF. Here the CDR3 DNA reads TGTGCCAGCAGTCTAGTTGGACAGGGGGTAACGCAGTATTTT.

The chain links TRBV12-5 to TRBJ1-2, with D unresolved. V dropped 4 bases and J dropped 4 bases, with 7 bases sitting between them. The germline gives CDR1 LGHNT, CDR2 FRNRAP. The CDR3 length is 12 residues. CDR3 nucleotide sequence: TGTGCTAGTGGTTCCTCGATCTATGGCTACACCTTC. This codes for CASGSSIYGYTF.

The V and J genes are TRBV21-1 and TRBJ1-1. TRBV21-1 is listed as a pseudogene. The CDR3 loop spans 12 amino acids. Here the CDR3 DNA reads TGTGCCAGCAAAGGCGGGGTCACTGAAGCTTTCTTT. It specifies CASKGGVTEAFF.

The chain uses TRBV7-2 and TRBJ1-5; TRBD1 matches at 8 bases. The germline V gene has CDR1 SGHTA and CDR2 FQGNSA. This CDR3 contains 18 residues. Trimming cost V 5 bases and J 3 bases; bases outside gene matches: 15. The CDR3 nucleotides read TGTGCCAGCAGCCTTGGGGGGGGACAGGAAACCTCCAATCAGCCCCAGCATTTT. It translates to CASSLGGGQETSNQPQHF.